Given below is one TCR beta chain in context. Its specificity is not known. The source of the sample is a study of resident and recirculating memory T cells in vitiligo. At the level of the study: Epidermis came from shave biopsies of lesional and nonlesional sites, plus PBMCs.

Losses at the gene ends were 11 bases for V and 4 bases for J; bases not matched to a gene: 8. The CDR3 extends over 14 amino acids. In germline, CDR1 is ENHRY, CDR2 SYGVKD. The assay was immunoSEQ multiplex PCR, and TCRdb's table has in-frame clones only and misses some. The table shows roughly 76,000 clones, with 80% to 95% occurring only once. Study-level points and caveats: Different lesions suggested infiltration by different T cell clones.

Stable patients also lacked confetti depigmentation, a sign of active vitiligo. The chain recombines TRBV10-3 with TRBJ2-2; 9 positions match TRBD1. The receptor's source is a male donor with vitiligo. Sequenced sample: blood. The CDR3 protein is CAVQGARGTGELFF. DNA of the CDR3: TGTGCCGTACAGGGGGCGCGGGGCACCGGGGAGCTGTTTTTT.